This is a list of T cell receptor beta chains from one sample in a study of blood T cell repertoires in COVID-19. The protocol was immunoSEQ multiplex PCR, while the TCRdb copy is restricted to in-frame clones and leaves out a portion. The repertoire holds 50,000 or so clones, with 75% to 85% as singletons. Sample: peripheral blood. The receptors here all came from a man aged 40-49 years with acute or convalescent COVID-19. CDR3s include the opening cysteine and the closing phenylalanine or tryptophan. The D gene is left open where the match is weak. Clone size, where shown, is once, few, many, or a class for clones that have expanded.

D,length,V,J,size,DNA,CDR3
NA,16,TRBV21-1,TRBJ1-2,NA,TGTGCCAGCAGCAAAGTGAACAGGGGGCGACCCTATGGCTACACCTTC,CASSKVNRGRPYGYTF
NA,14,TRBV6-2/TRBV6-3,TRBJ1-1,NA,TGTGCCAGCAGTTACCGCCGGGTTCGCACTGAAGCTTTCTTT,CASSYRRVRTEAFF
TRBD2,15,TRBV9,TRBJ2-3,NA,TGTGCCAGCAGCGTAAAGCGGGGGGTCGCAGATACGCAGTATTTT,CASSVKRGVADTQYF
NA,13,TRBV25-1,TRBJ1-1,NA,TGTGCCAGCACGGACAGCATGAACACTGAAGCTTTCTTT,CASTDSMNTEAFF
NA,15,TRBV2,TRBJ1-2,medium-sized,TGTGCCAGCAGTGGGTGGGGCGGAAACCTCTATGGCTACACCTTC,CASSGWGGNLYGYTF
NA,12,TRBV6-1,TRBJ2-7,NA,TGTGCCAGCAGTGAAGGAGGGTACGAGCAGTACTTC,CASSEGGYEQYF
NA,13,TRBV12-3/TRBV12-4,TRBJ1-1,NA,TGTGCCAGCAGTTTTAGATCGGACACTGAAGCTTTCTTT,CASSFRSDTEAFF
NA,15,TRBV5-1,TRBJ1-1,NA,TGCGCCAGCAGCACCCAGGGGTCGGTTAACACTGAAGCTTTCTTT,CASSTQGSVNTEAFF
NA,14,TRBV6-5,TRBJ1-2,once,TGTGCCAGCAGTTCCGGACAGCGCTACTATGGCTACACCTTC,CASSSGQRYYGYTF
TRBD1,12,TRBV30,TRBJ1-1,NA,TGTGCCTACAGGGGACGGGGGACTGAAGCTTTCTTT,CAYRGRGTEAFF
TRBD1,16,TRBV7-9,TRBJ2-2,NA,TGTGCCAGCAGCTCCCCCGGGACAGGGAACACCGGGGAGCTGTTTTTT,CASSSPGTGNTGELFF
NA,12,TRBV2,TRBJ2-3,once,TGTGCCAGCAGCCGCGCGTCAGATACGCAGTATTTT,CASSRASDTQYF
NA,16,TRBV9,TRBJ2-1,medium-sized,TGTGCCAGCAGCGTAGTTGGAGGGTTTGGATACAATGAGCAGTTCTTC,CASSVVGGFGYNEQFF
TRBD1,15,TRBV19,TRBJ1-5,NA,TGTGCCAGTAGTATAGGCAGGGGGCTGGGGCAGCCCCAGCATTTT,CASSIGRGLGQPQHF
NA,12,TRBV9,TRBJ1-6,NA,TGTGCCAGCAGCGTAGACAGGGAATCCCTCCACTTT,CASSVDRESLHF
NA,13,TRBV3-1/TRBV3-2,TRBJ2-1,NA,TGTGCCAGCAGCCAAGGAGGGGGCAATGAGCAGTTCTTC,CASSQGGGNEQFF
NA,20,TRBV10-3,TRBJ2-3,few,TGTGCCATCAGTGAGTCGACGGTGACATCTGTGGTCTACGAGTACGATACGCAGTATTTT,CAISESTVTSVVYEYDTQYF
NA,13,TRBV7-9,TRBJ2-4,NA,TGTGCCAGCAGCTCCCGCGGAAAAAACATTCAGTACTTC,CASSSRGKNIQYF
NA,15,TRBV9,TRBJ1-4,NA,TGTGCCAGCAGTGTAGGGAGGGTGGGGGAAGAAAAACTGTTTTTT,CASSVGRVGEEKLFF
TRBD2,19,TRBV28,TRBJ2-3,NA,TGTGCCAGCAGTTTGCCGGGGGGAAGGACTAGTTTTGGCACAGATACGCAGTATTTT,CASSLPGGRTSFGTDTQYF
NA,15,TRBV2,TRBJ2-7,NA,TGTGCCAGCCTGTACGGGTTCGACAGGACCTACGAGCAGTACTTC,CASLYGFDRTYEQYF
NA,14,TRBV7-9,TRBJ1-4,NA,TGTGCCAGCAGCCCCGGTGTCCTAGCCGAAAAACTGTTTTTT,CASSPGVLAEKLFF
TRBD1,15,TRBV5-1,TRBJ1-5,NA,TGCGCCAGCAGCACTACAGGGGCTGTCAATCAGCCCCAGCATTTT,CASSTTGAVNQPQHF
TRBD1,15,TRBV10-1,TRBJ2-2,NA,TGCGCCAGCAGCTCCGGGACAGGGGGCACCGGGGAGCTGTTTTTT,CASSSGTGGTGELFF
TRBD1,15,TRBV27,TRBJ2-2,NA,TGTGCCAGCAGTGCTCGGCAGGGGGTGTCCGGGGAGCTGTTTTTT,CASSARQGVSGELFF
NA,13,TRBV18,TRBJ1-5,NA,TGTGCCAGCTCAAAATCGGGTAATCAGCCCCAGCATTTT,CASSKSGNQPQHF
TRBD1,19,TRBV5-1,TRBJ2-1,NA,TGCGCCAGCACCCGGACAGCTCAGGGGGCCCTACAGAGATACAATGAGCAGTTCTTC,CASTRTAQGALQRYNEQFF
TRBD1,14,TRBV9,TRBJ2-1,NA,TGTGCCAGCAGCGCCCGGACAGGGGAGAATGAGCAGTTCTTC,CASSARTGENEQFF
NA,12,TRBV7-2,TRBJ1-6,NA,TGTGCCAGCGGCGGGAGGGGAGCGCCCCTCCACTTT,CASGGRGAPLHF
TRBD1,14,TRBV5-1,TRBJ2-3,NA,TGCGCCAGCGTCAACAGGGGTGGCACAGATACGCAGTATTTT,CASVNRGGTDTQYF
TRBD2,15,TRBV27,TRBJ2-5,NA,TGTGCCAGCACCTGGACTAGCGGGGGATTTGAGACCCAGTACTTC,CASTWTSGGFETQYF
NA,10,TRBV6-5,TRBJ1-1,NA,TGTGCCAGCATTAAGCGTGAAGCTTTCTTT,CASIKREAFF
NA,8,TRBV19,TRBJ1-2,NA,TGTGCCAGTATACAGGGCCACTTC,CASIQGHF
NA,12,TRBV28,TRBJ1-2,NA,TGTGCCAGCAGTTTGTCCCTCTATGGCTACACCTTC,CASSLSLYGYTF
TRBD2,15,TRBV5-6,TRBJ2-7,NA,TGTGCCAGCAGCTTGGCCGGACTAGCTAACCACGAGCAGTACTTC,CASSLAGLANHEQYF
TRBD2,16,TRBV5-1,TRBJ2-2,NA,TGCGCCAGCAGCTTGACCGGGCGGGGGGAGACCGGGGAGCTGTTTTTT,CASSLTGRGETGELFF
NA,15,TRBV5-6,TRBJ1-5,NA,TGTGCCAGCAGCCTATCACAAGGAGGGAATCAGCCCCAGCATTTT,CASSLSQGGNQPQHF
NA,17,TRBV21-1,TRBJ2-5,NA,TGTGCCAGCAGCAAAAAACTAGCTTGGGGAGGTCGGGAGACCCAGTACTTC,CASSKKLAWGGRETQYF
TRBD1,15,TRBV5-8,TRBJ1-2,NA,TGTGCCAGCAGCCCAAGACAGGGAAAAGTCTATGGCTACACCTTC,CASSPRQGKVYGYTF
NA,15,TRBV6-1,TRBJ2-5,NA,TGTGCCAGCAGTGAAGCCTTGGGGAGGCAAGAGACCCAGTACTTC,CASSEALGRQETQYF
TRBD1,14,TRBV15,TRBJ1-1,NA,TGTGCCACCAGCGGGGCGACAGGGATCTATGAAGCTTTCTTT,CATSGATGIYEAFF
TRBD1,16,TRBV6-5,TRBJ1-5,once,TGTGCCAGCAGTTACGGGGACAGGGGATCGGGTCAGCCCCAGCATTTT,CASSYGDRGSGQPQHF
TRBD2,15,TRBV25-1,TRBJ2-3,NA,TGTGCCAGCACCGGACTAGCGGGGGGGCGAGATACGCAGTATTTT,CASTGLAGGRDTQYF
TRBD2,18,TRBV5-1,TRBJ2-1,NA,TGCGCCAGCAGCCTACCTCGGACTAGCGGGGGGGCCGACGACGAGCAGTTCTTC,CASSLPRTSGGADDEQFF